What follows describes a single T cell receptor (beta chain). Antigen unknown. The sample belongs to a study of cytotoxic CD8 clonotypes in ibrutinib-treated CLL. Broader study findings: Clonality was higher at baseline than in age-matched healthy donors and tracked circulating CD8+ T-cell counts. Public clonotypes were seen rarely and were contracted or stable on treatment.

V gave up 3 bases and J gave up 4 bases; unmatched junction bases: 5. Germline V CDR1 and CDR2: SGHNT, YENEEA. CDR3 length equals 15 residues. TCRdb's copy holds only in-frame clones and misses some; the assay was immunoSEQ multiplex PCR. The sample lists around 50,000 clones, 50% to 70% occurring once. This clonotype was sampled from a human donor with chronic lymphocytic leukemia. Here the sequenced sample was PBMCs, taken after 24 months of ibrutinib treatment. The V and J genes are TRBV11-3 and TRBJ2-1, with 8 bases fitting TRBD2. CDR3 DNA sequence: TGTGCCAGCAGCTTGAGCGGGAGTGAGTACAATGAGCAGTTCTTC. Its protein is CASSLSGSEYNEQFF.